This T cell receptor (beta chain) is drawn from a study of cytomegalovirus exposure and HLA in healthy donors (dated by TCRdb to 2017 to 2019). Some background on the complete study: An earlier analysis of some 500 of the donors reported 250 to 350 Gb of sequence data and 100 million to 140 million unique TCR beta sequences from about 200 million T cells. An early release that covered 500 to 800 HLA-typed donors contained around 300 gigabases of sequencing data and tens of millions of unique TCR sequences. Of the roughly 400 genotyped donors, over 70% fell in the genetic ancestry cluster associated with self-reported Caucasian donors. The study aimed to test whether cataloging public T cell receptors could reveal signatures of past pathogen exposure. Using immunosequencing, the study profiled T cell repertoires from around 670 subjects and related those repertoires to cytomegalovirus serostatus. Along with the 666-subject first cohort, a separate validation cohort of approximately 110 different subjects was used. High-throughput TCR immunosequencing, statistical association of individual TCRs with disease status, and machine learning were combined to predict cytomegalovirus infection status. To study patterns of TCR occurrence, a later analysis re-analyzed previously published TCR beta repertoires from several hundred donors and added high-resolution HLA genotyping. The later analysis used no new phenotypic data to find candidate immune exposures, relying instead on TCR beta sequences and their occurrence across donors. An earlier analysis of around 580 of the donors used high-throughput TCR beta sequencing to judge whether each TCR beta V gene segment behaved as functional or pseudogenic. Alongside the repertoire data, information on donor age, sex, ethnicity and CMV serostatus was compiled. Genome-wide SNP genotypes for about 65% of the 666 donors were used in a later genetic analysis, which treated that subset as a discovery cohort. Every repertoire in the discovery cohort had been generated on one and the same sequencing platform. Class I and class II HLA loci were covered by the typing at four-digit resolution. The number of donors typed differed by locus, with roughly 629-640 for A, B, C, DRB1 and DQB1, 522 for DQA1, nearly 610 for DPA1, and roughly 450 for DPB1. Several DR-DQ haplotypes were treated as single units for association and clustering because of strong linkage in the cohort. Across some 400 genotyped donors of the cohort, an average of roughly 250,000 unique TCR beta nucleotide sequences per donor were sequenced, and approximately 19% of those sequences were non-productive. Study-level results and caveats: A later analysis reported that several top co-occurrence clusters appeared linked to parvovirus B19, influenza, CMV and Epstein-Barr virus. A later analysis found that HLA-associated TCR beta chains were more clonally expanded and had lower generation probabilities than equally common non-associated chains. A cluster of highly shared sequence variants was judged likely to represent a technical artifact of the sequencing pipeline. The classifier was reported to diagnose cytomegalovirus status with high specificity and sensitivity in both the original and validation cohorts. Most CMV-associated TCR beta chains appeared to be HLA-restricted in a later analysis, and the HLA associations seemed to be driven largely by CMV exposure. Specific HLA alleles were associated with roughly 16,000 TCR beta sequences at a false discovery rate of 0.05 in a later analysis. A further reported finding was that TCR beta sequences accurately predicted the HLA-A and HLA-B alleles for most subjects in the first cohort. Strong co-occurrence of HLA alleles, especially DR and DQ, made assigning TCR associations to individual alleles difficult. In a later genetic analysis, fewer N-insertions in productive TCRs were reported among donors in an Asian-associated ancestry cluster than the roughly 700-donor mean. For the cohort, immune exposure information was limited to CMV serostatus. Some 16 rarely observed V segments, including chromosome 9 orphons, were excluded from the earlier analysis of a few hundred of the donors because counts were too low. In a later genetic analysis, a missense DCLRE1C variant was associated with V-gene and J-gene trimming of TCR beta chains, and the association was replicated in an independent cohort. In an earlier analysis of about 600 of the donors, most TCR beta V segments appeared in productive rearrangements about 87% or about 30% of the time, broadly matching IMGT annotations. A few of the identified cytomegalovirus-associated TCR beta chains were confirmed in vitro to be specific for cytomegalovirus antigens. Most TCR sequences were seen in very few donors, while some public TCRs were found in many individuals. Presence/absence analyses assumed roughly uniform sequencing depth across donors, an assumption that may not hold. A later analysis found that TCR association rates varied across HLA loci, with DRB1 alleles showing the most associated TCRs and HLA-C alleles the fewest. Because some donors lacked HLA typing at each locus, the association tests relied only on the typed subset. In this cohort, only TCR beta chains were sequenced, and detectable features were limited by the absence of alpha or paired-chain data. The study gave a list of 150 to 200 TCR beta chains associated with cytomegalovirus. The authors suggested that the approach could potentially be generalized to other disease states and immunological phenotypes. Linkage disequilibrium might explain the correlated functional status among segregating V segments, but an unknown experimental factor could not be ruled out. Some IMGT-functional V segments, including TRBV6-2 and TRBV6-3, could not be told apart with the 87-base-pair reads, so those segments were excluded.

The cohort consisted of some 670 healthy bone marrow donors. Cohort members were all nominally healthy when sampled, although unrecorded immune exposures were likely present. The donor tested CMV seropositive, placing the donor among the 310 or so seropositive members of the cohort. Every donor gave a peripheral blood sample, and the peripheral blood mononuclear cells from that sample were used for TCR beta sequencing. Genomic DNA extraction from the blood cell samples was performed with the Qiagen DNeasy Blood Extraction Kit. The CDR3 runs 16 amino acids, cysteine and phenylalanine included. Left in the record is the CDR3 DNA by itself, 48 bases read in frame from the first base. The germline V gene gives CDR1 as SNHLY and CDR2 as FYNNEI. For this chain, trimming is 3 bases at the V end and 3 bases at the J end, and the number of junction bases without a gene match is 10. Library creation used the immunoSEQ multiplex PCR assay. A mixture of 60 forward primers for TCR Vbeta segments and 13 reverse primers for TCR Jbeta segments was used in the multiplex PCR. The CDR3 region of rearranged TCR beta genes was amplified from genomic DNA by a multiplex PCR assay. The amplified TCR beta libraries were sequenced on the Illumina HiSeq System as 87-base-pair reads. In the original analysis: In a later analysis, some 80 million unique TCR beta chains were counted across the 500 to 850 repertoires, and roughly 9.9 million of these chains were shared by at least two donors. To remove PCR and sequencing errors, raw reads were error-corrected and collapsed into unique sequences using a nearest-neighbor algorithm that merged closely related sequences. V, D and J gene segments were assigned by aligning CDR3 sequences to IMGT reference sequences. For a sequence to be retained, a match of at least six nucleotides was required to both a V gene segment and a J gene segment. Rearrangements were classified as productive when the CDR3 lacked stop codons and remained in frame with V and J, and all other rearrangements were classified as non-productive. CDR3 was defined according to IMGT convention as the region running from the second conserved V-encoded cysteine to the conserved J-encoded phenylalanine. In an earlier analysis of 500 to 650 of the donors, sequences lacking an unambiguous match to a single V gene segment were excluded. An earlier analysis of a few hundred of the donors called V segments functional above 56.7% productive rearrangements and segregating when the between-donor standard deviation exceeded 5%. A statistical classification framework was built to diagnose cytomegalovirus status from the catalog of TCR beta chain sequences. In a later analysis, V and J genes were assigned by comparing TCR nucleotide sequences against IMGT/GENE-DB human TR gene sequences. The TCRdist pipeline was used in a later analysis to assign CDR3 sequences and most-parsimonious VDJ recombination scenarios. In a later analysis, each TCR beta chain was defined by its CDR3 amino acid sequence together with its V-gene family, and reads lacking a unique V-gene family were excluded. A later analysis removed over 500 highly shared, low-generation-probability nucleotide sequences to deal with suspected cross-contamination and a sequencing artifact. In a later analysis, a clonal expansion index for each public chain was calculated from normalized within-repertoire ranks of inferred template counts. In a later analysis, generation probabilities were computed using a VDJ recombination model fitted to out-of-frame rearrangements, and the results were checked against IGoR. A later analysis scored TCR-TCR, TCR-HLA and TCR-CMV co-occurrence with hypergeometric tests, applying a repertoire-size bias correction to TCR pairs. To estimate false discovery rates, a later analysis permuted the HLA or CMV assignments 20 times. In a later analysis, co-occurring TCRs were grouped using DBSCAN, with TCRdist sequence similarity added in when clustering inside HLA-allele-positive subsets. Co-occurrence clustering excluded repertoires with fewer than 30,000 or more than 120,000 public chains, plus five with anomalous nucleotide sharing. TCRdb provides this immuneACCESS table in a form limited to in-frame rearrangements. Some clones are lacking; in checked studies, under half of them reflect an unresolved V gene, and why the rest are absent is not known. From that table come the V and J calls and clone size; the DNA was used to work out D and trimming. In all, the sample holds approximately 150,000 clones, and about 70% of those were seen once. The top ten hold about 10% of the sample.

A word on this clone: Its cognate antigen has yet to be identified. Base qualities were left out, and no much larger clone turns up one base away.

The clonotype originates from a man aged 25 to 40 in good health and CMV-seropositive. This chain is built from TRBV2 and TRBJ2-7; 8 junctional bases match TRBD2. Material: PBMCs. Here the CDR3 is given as CASSDWGRGEDYEQYF. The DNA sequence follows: TGTGCCAGCAGTGATTGGGGGCGGGGGGAGGACTACGAGCAGTACTTC.